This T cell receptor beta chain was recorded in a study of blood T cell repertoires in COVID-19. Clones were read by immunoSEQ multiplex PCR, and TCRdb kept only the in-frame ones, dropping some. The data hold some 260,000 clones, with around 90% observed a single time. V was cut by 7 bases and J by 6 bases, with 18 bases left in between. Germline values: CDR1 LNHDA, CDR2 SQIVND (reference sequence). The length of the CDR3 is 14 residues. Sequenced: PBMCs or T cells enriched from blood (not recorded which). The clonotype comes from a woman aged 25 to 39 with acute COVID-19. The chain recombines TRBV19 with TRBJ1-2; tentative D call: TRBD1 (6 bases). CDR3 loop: CASKPHRARDGYTF. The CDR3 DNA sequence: TGTGCCAGTAAGCCTCACAGGGCCAGGGATGGCTACACCTTC.